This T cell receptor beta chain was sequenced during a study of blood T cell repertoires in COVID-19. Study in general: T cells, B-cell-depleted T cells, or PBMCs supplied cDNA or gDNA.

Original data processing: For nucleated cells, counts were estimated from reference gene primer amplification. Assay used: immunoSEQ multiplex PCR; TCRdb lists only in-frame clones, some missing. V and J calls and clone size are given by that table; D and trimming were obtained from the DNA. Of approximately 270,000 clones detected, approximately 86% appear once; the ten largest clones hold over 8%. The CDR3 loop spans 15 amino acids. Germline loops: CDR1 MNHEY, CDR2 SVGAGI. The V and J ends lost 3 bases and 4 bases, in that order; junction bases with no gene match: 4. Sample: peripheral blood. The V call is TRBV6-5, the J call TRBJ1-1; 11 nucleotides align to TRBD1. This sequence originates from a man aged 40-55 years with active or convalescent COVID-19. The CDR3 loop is CASSYAGTGGTEAFF. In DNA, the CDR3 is TGTGCCAGCAGTTATGCCGGGACAGGGGGCACTGAAGCTTTCTTT.